This is a list of T cell receptor beta chains from one sample in a study of beta chain features in type 1 diabetes. Sequencing used immunoSEQ multiplex PCR; TCRdb keeps in-frame clones, though not all of them. Among around 180,000 clones listed, roughly 7.1% were seen once. Specimen: central memory CD4+ T cells from blood. All receptors come from a woman between 35 and 50 years old with type 1 diabetes. CDR3s include the opening cysteine and the closing phenylalanine or tryptophan. The D gene is left open where the match is weak. Size is stated for part of the rows, as once, few or many counts, or as a class when the clone is expanded.

v_call: TRBV7-8
j_call: TRBJ2-7
clone_size: .
d_call: TRBD2
cdr3_nt: TGTGCCAGCAGCTTTGGGACTAGCGGGGGCTACGAGCAGTACTTC
cdr3_aa: CASSFGTSGGYEQYF

v_call: TRBV9
j_call: TRBJ1-1
clone_size: few
d_call: .
cdr3_nt: TGTGCCAGCAGCGTAGAAACAGCCACTGAAGCTTTCTTT
cdr3_aa: CASSVETATEAFF

v_call: TRBV29-1
j_call: TRBJ1-1
clone_size: .
d_call: TRBD1
cdr3_nt: TGCAGCGTTGAAGGGAGTCCACAGGGGGACACTGAAGCTTTCTTT
cdr3_aa: CSVEGSPQGDTEAFF

v_call: TRBV15
j_call: TRBJ2-7
clone_size: many
d_call: .
cdr3_nt: TGTGCCACCAGCAGAGTGGAGAGGACCTACGAGCAGTACTTC
cdr3_aa: CATSRVERTYEQYF

v_call: TRBV28
j_call: TRBJ2-5
clone_size: .
d_call: .
cdr3_nt: TGTGCCAGCAGTTGGCCAACAGGGACCCAAGAGACCCAGTACTTC
cdr3_aa: CASSWPTGTQETQYF

v_call: TRBV4-3
j_call: TRBJ2-2
clone_size: .
d_call: TRBD1
cdr3_nt: TGCGCCAGCAGCCCAGCCGGGACAGCCCAGAACACCGGGGAGCTGTTTTTT
cdr3_aa: CASSPAGTAQNTGELFF

v_call: TRBV5-4
j_call: TRBJ2-1
clone_size: .
d_call: TRBD2
cdr3_nt: TGTGCCAGCAGCTTGGCCGTCTTGGCTAGCGGGGACTACAATGAGCAGTTCTTC
cdr3_aa: CASSLAVLASGDYNEQFF

v_call: TRBV5-4
j_call: TRBJ2-5
clone_size: .
d_call: TRBD1
cdr3_nt: TGTGCCATGTCGACAGGGTACAGGGGGACCCAGTACTTC
cdr3_aa: CAMSTGYRGTQYF

v_call: TRBV5-1
j_call: TRBJ2-1
clone_size: few
d_call: .
cdr3_nt: TGCGCCAGCAGCGGGCAGGGGCCCGACAATGAGCAGTTCTTC
cdr3_aa: CASSGQGPDNEQFF

v_call: TRBV15
j_call: TRBJ2-5
clone_size: .
d_call: TRBD1
cdr3_nt: TGTGCCACCAGCAGGGACAGGCAAGAGACCCAGTACTTC
cdr3_aa: CATSRDRQETQYF

v_call: TRBV9
j_call: TRBJ1-1
clone_size: few
d_call: .
cdr3_nt: TGTGCCACCAGTCCTGGGCAGGGGCGAGGGACTGAAGCTTTCTTT
cdr3_aa: CATSPGQGRGTEAFF

v_call: TRBV4-3
j_call: TRBJ2-2
clone_size: many
d_call: .
cdr3_nt: TGCGCCAGCAGCCATGGGGAGTGGGATACCGGGGAGCTGTTTTTT
cdr3_aa: CASSHGEWDTGELFF

v_call: TRBV4-3
j_call: TRBJ1-2
clone_size: .
d_call: .
cdr3_nt: TGCGCCAGCAGCCAAGCGGAGGGAGGCGGCTACACCTTC
cdr3_aa: CASSQAEGGGYTF

v_call: TRBV5-1
j_call: TRBJ1-1
clone_size: .
d_call: .
cdr3_nt: TGCGCCAGCAGCCCAGGGTTTACGAACACTGAAGCTTTCTTT
cdr3_aa: CASSPGFTNTEAFF

v_call: TRBV30
j_call: TRBJ2-7
clone_size: .
d_call: TRBD1
cdr3_nt: TGTGCCTGGAACAGGGGGAGAGCGGCCTTAGGGGAGCAGTACTTC
cdr3_aa: CAWNRGRAALGEQYF

v_call: TRBV28
j_call: TRBJ1-5
clone_size: .
d_call: .
cdr3_nt: TGTGCCAGCAGTCTACAACAGGGACCTTACAATCAGCCCCAGCATTTT
cdr3_aa: CASSLQQGPYNQPQHF

v_call: TRBV7-2
j_call: TRBJ2-1
clone_size: few
d_call: .
cdr3_nt: TGTGCCAGCAGCGCCGGACAGAGAGCGGTCAATGAGCAGTTCTTC
cdr3_aa: CASSAGQRAVNEQFF

v_call: TRBV7-9
j_call: TRBJ1-2
clone_size: .
d_call: .
cdr3_nt: TGTGCCAGCAACCCCCAGGTGCAGGGGATTAACTATGGCTACACCTTC
cdr3_aa: CASNPQVQGINYGYTF

v_call: TRBV10-3
j_call: TRBJ1-2
clone_size: few
d_call: TRBD1
cdr3_nt: TGTGCCAGCAGTCCCGGGACAGTAACTGGCTACACCTTC
cdr3_aa: CASSPGTVTGYTF

v_call: TRBV30
j_call: TRBJ2-7
clone_size: many
d_call: .
cdr3_nt: TGTGCCTGGAGCCACAACTACGAGCAGTACTTC
cdr3_aa: CAWSHNYEQYF

v_call: TRBV14
j_call: TRBJ1-1
clone_size: few
d_call: .
cdr3_nt: TGTGCCAGCAGCGTCGGGATCCAAGGCGCTGAAGCTTTCTTT
cdr3_aa: CASSVGIQGAEAFF

v_call: TRBV28
j_call: TRBJ1-2
clone_size: few
d_call: TRBD1
cdr3_nt: TGTGCCAGCAGTTATAGGGGGCAGGGGGCTTTACCTAACTATGGCTACACCTTC
cdr3_aa: CASSYRGQGALPNYGYTF

v_call: TRBV6-5
j_call: TRBJ2-1
clone_size: .
d_call: .
cdr3_nt: TGTGCCAGCAGTTACTCGTTTGCGGGGGCGTATGAGCAGTTCTTC
cdr3_aa: CASSYSFAGAYEQFF

v_call: TRBV5-6
j_call: TRBJ1-1
clone_size: .
d_call: .
cdr3_nt: TGTGCCAGCAGTGCTACAGGCGGAACCCCTGAAGCTTTCTTT
cdr3_aa: CASSATGGTPEAFF

v_call: TRBV19
j_call: TRBJ1-6
clone_size: .
d_call: .
cdr3_nt: TGTGCCAGTAGTCCTATGTCGGATAATTCACCCCTCCACTTT
cdr3_aa: CASSPMSDNSPLHF

v_call: TRBV9
j_call: TRBJ1-2
clone_size: .
d_call: TRBD1
cdr3_nt: TGTGCCAGCAGCGTTGTGGGACAGGGGGATGGCTACACCTTC
cdr3_aa: CASSVVGQGDGYTF

v_call: TRBV6-6
j_call: TRBJ2-4
clone_size: few
d_call: TRBD1
cdr3_nt: TGTGCCAGCAGTCCGGCCGGGCTGACAGGGGAAAACATTCAGTACTTC
cdr3_aa: CASSPAGLTGENIQYF

v_call: TRBV29-1
j_call: TRBJ2-1
clone_size: few
d_call: TRBD2
cdr3_nt: TGCAGCGTGCTAGCGGGAGGGGTAGGGTTCTTC
cdr3_aa: CSVLAGGVGFF

v_call: TRBV5-6
j_call: TRBJ2-7
clone_size: few
d_call: .
cdr3_nt: TGTGCCAGCAGCTTGGACAGATACTACGAGCAGTACTTC
cdr3_aa: CASSLDRYYEQYF

v_call: TRBV28
j_call: TRBJ2-3
clone_size: .
d_call: TRBD2
cdr3_nt: TGTGCCAGCAGTCGGGCGGGGGGGCCGAATACGCAGTATTTT
cdr3_aa: CASSRAGGPNTQYF

v_call: TRBV4-3
j_call: TRBJ2-5
clone_size: few
d_call: .
cdr3_nt: TGCGCCAGCAGCCAAGGGACCACCGGGGGAGGAGAGACCCAGTACTTC
cdr3_aa: CASSQGTTGGGETQYF

v_call: TRBV30
j_call: TRBJ2-7
clone_size: .
d_call: .
cdr3_nt: TGTGCCTGGAGTGTACGGTACGAGCAGTACTTC
cdr3_aa: CAWSVRYEQYF

v_call: TRBV30
j_call: TRBJ1-2
clone_size: .
d_call: .
cdr3_nt: TGTGCCTGGAGTGCAGGCTACTATGGCTACACCTTC
cdr3_aa: CAWSAGYYGYTF

v_call: TRBV30
j_call: TRBJ2-7
clone_size: few
d_call: TRBD1
cdr3_nt: TGTGCCTGGAGTTCGACAGGGGATAGCGAGCAGTACTTC
cdr3_aa: CAWSSTGDSEQYF

v_call: TRBV6-6
j_call: TRBJ2-2
clone_size: few
d_call: .
cdr3_nt: TGTGCCAGCAGTGGGCCCCTCGGGACTGATCTCGGGGAGCTGTTTTTT
cdr3_aa: CASSGPLGTDLGELFF

v_call: TRBV5-4
j_call: TRBJ1-1
clone_size: .
d_call: .
cdr3_nt: TGTGCCAGCAGCCCCAGACAGGACACTGAAGCTTTCTTT
cdr3_aa: CASSPRQDTEAFF

v_call: TRBV6-1
j_call: TRBJ2-2
clone_size: .
d_call: .
cdr3_nt: TGTGCCAGCGTCGGACATTTAGGCGGGGAGCTGTTTTTT
cdr3_aa: CASVGHLGGELFF

v_call: TRBV30
j_call: TRBJ1-1
clone_size: few
d_call: .
cdr3_nt: TGTGCCTGGAGTGTAGACAGAAGGTACACTGAAGCTTTCTTT
cdr3_aa: CAWSVDRRYTEAFF

v_call: TRBV5-1
j_call: TRBJ2-5
clone_size: .
d_call: .
cdr3_nt: TGCGCCAGCAGCTTGGCCATGCGGGAGACCCAGTACTTC
cdr3_aa: CASSLAMRETQYF

v_call: TRBV29-1
j_call: TRBJ1-2
clone_size: .
d_call: .
cdr3_nt: TGCAGCGTTGAAACAGGGAACGATGGCTACACCTTC
cdr3_aa: CSVETGNDGYTF

v_call: TRBV7-8
j_call: TRBJ1-2
clone_size: few
d_call: .
cdr3_nt: TGTGCCAGCAGTCCTTGGAGGGGACCCTATGGCTACACCTTC
cdr3_aa: CASSPWRGPYGYTF

v_call: TRBV7-2
j_call: TRBJ1-2
clone_size: many
d_call: .
cdr3_nt: TGTGCCAGCAGCCTCAGGACTTATGGCTACACCTTC
cdr3_aa: CASSLRTYGYTF

v_call: TRBV10-3
j_call: TRBJ1-1
clone_size: .
d_call: .
cdr3_nt: TGTGCCATCAGCCTGGGCACCGCGGGGGACACTGAAGCTTTCTTT
cdr3_aa: CAISLGTAGDTEAFF

v_call: TRBV11-2
j_call: TRBJ2-7
clone_size: few
d_call: TRBD1
cdr3_nt: TGTGCCAGCAGGGGACAGCTCGCCGCCTACGAGCAGTACTTC
cdr3_aa: CASRGQLAAYEQYF

v_call: TRBV7-2
j_call: TRBJ1-4
clone_size: few
d_call: TRBD1
cdr3_nt: TGTGCCAGCAGCTGGACGACAGGGGGGGCGGTTAAACTGTTTTTT
cdr3_aa: CASSWTTGGAVKLFF

v_call: TRBV28
j_call: TRBJ2-7
clone_size: few
d_call: .
cdr3_nt: TGTGCCAGCCGAGAGACTGGAGGGGCCTACGAGCAGTACTTC
cdr3_aa: CASRETGGAYEQYF

v_call: TRBV4-1
j_call: TRBJ2-1
clone_size: .
d_call: TRBD1
cdr3_nt: TGCGCCAGCAGGTCTCCAGGGGGACGATACAATGAGCAGTTCTTC
cdr3_aa: CASRSPGGRYNEQFF

v_call: TRBV6-1
j_call: TRBJ2-3
clone_size: few
d_call: .
cdr3_nt: TGTGCCAGCAAGGACTCCAGGAGCACAGATACGCAGTATTTT
cdr3_aa: CASKDSRSTDTQYF

v_call: TRBV4-2
j_call: TRBJ2-5
clone_size: few
d_call: .
cdr3_nt: TGTGCCAGCAGCCAAGATCCAGGTCCGGAGACCCAGTACTTC
cdr3_aa: CASSQDPGPETQYF

v_call: TRBV7-8
j_call: TRBJ2-5
clone_size: few
d_call: .
cdr3_nt: TGTGCCAGCAGCGCGGGACAGCAAGAGACCCAGTACTTC
cdr3_aa: CASSAGQQETQYF

v_call: TRBV2
j_call: TRBJ2-7
clone_size: .
d_call: TRBD1
cdr3_nt: TGTGCCAGCAGTGACCCGGGACAGGGCGATAGGAAGTACTTC
cdr3_aa: CASSDPGQGDRKYF

v_call: TRBV6-1
j_call: TRBJ1-2
clone_size: .
d_call: TRBD1
cdr3_nt: TGTGCCAATACGGACAGGCAGTCAGGTGGCTACACCTTC
cdr3_aa: CANTDRQSGGYTF

v_call: TRBV9
j_call: TRBJ2-3
clone_size: few
d_call: TRBD2
cdr3_nt: TGTGCCAGCAGCGTGGGGACTAGCGGGAGGGTCACAGATACGCAGTATTTT
cdr3_aa: CASSVGTSGRVTDTQYF

v_call: TRBV29-1
j_call: TRBJ2-1
clone_size: many
d_call: TRBD2
cdr3_nt: TGCAGCGCTGAGCGGGAGGGTGGGCATGAGCAGTTCTTC
cdr3_aa: CSAEREGGHEQFF

v_call: TRBV5-1
j_call: TRBJ1-4
clone_size: many
d_call: .
cdr3_nt: TGCGCCAGCAGCTCCGACAGCCCAAATGAAAAACTGTTTTTT
cdr3_aa: CASSSDSPNEKLFF

v_call: TRBV7-2
j_call: TRBJ2-5
clone_size: .
d_call: TRBD2
cdr3_nt: TGTGCCAGCAGCTCTAGCGGGGGGCGCCAAGAGACCCAGTACTTC
cdr3_aa: CASSSSGGRQETQYF